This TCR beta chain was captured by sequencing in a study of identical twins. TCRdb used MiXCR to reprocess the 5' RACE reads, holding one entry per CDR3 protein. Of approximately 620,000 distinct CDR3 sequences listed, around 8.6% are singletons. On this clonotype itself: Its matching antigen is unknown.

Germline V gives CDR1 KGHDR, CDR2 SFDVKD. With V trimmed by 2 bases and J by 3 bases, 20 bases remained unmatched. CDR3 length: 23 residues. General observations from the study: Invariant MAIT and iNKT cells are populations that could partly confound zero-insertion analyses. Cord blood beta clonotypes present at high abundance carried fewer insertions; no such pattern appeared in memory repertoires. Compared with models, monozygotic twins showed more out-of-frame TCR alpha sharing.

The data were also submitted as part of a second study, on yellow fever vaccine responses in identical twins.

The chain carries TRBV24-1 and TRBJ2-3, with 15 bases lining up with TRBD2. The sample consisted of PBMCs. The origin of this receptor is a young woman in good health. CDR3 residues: CATSDSGLAGGDNVQEGTDTQYF. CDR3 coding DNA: TGTGCCACCAGTGATTCAGGACTAGCGGGAGGGGATAATGTTCAGGAGGGGACAGATACGCAGTATTTT.